This is a list of T cell receptor beta chains from one sample in a study of T cells in Graves' hyperthyroidism and ophthalmopathy. In TCRdb, the multiplex PCR reads were re-called with MiXCR into one record per CDR3 protein. Seen here are around 500,000 distinct CDR3 sequences, 14% observed once, and the top ten hold around 17%. Material: blood. These receptors all stem from a woman younger than 35 with Graves' hyperthyroidism. The CDR3 runs from the conserved cysteine through the conserved F or W. A D gene is named only where the DNA matches it firmly. Expanded clones are given a class, and other clones once, few, many or no size at all.

j_call clone_size v_call d_call cdr3_nt cdr3_aa
TRBJ1-1 many TRBV6-1 . TGTGCCAGCAGTGGCGTTGGGGGACTGAACACTGAAGCTTTCTTT CASSGVGGLNTEAFF
TRBJ2-3 many TRBV25-1 TRBD1 TGTGCCAGCAGTGGGACAGGGGACACAGATACGCAGTATTTT CASSGTGDTDTQYF
TRBJ1-1 few TRBV19 . TGTGCCAGTAGTCCAATGGGAGGGGGGTACACTGAAGCTTTCTTT CASSPMGGGYTEAFF
TRBJ2-7 . TRBV7-9 . TGTGCCACCAACGGGGGCGTAGCGGGTTACGAGCAGTACTTC CATNGGVAGYEQYF
TRBJ1-5 many TRBV7-9 . TGTGCCAGCAGCTCGGACAGCGTTAGCAATCAGCCCCAGCATTTT CASSSDSVSNQPQHF
TRBJ2-1 . TRBV12-3/TRBV12-4 TRBD2 TGTGCCAGCAGTTTAGGACTAGCGGGAGTCTTCTCCTACAATGAGCAGTTCTTC CASSLGLAGVFSYNEQFF
TRBJ1-3 many TRBV10-3 . TGTGCCACCGCGCAAGGAGGCGGATCTGGAAACACCATATATTTT CATAQGGGSGNTIYF
TRBJ2-7 few TRBV7-9 . TGTGCCAGCAGCTCCTTGGGGGCTAGCGGATACGAGCAGTACTTC CASSSLGASGYEQYF
TRBJ1-2 . TRBV29-1 . TGCAGCGTTGCGGCAGTCTATGGCTACACCTTC CSVAAVYGYTF
TRBJ2-1 . TRBV7-8 . TGTGCCAGCAGCTTAAGTCGAGGGCCCCAGTTCTTC CASSLSRGPQFF
TRBJ2-1 many TRBV29-1 TRBD2 TGCAGCGTGGCGGGAGTAGCGGGCACCTACAATGAGCAGTTCTTC CSVAGVAGTYNEQFF
TRBJ1-3 few TRBV9 TRBD1 TGTGCCAGCAGCGGAAGACGGACAGGGGTAGGAAACACCATATATTTT CASSGRRTGVGNTIYF
TRBJ1-2 . TRBV2 TRBD1 TGTGCCAGCAGTGAAGAAAGGGACAGGGAGGGATTTGGCTACACCTTC CASSEERDREGFGYTF
TRBJ2-1 many TRBV7-8 TRBD2 TGTGCCAGCAGCTCAATAGCGGGGGAATACAATGAGCAGTTCTTC CASSSIAGEYNEQFF
TRBJ2-7 many TRBV11-2 TRBD1 TGTGCCAGCAGCTTAGCGGGACAGGGTTACGAGCAGTACTTC CASSLAGQGYEQYF
TRBJ2-3 many TRBV27 TRBD2 TGTGCCAGCGTGGGGAGGACTAGCGGGATAGTAGATACGCAGTATTTT CASVGRTSGIVDTQYF
TRBJ1-6 many TRBV3-1 . TGTGCCAGCAGCCAAGAGGGGAAAAGCTCCTATAATTCACCCCTCCACTTT CASSQEGKSSYNSPLHF
TRBJ1-1 . TRBV18 . TGTGCCAGCTCACTCGCTTTGGGGGACGAAGCTTTCTTT CASSLALGDEAFF
TRBJ2-5 many TRBV2 TRBD1 TGTGCCAGCAGTGCGACAGGGGGCGCCGGGGAGACCCAGTACTTC CASSATGGAGETQYF
TRBJ2-1 few TRBV3-1 . TGTGCCAGCAGCCAAGCAGGACGGCTACCTGTCTACAATGAGCAGTTCTTC CASSQAGRLPVYNEQFF
TRBJ1-1 many TRBV5-1 . TGCGCCAGCAGCTCGCCCGCGAAAAACACTGAAGCTTTCTTT CASSSPAKNTEAFF
TRBJ1-5 many TRBV2 TRBD1 TGTGCCAGCAGGGGAGGGGGCGTTCAGCCCCAGCATTTT CASRGGGVQPQHF
TRBJ2-7 many TRBV9 . TGTGCCAGCAGCGTATTCGCTTGGATTATCGGGACGCAGGCCTACGAGCAGTACTTC CASSVFAWIIGTQAYEQYF
TRBJ1-2 many TRBV6-1 . TGTGCCAGCAATAAGCCAGGGGCGGGTTATGGCTACACCTTC CASNKPGAGYGYTF
TRBJ2-5 few TRBV4-1 TRBD1 TGCGCCAGCAGCCAAGAGCGTGCGGACAGGGCCGGGGAGACCCAGTACTTC CASSQERADRAGETQYF
TRBJ1-6 many TRBV28 TRBD1 TGTGCCAGCGGCTCCGCAGGGGGCGAGGATTCACCCCTCCACTTT CASGSAGGEDSPLHF